This is a list of T cell receptor beta chains from one sample in a study of CD8 T cells in ankylosing spondylitis. TCRdb used MiXCR to reprocess the 5' RACE reads, holding one entry per CDR3 protein. The sample yields roughly 68,000 distinct CDR3 sequences, 6% to 8% seen once. Sequences were obtained from synovial fluid, either unsorted or a sorted T cell fraction (not recorded which). Source of these receptors: a male donor with ankylosing spondylitis. The CDR3 runs from the conserved cysteine through the conserved F or W. D genes are given only for firm matches. Clone size is stated in some rows and not others, as once, few, many or a class when expanded.

TRBV18	many	TRBJ2-7	NA	CASSPQATVSYEQYF	TGTGCCAGCTCACCTCAGGCTACCGTATCCTACGAGCAGTACTTC
TRBV7-9	many	TRBJ1-1	NA	CASSSNAGMAEAFF	TGTGCCAGCAGCTCTAATGCAGGGATGGCTGAAGCTTTCTTT
TRBV19	few	TRBJ1-6	NA	CASSTPGLRSPLHF	TGTGCCAGTAGTACTCCGGGCCTCAGGTCACCCCTCCACTTT
TRBV7-3	many	TRBJ2-7	TRBD1	CASSLGGQGAYEQYF	TGTGCCAGCAGCTTGGGGGGACAGGGAGCCTACGAGCAGTACTTC
TRBV20-1	many	TRBJ2-3	NA	CSSNRGRGTDTQYF	TGCAGTTCCAATCGGGGGAGAGGAACAGATACGCAGTATTTT
TRBV7-3	few	TRBJ2-6	NA	CASSSQPGSSGANVLTF	TGTGCCAGCAGCTCCCAACCTGGAAGCTCTGGGGCCAACGTCCTGACTTTC
TRBV7-2	many	TRBJ2-3	TRBD2	CASSVVTGAGGLADTQYF	TGTGCCAGCAGCGTCGTTACTGGAGCGGGAGGGCTAGCAGATACGCAGTATTTT
TRBV7-2	many	TRBJ2-5	NA	CASSFATKGAGSTLSRNQETQYF	TGTGCCAGCAGCTTCGCGACGAAGGGGGCGGGATCAACCTTATCGAGAAACCAAGAGACCCAGTACTTC
TRBV5-1	many	TRBJ1-5	TRBD1	CASSSGPRDSAQFQHF	TGCGCCAGCAGCTCGGGCCCCCGGGACAGTGCCCAGTTCCAGCATTTT
TRBV27	many	TRBJ2-7	NA	CASGPTGGAYYEQYF	TGTGCCAGCGGGCCGACTGGCGGGGCGTACTACGAGCAGTACTTC
TRBV28	many	TRBJ2-5	NA	CASLEGDLHSTQYF	TGTGCCAGTCTTGAAGGGGACCTCCACTCGACCCAGTACTTC
TRBV20-1	many	TRBJ2-1	TRBD2	CSADLGGRNEQFF	TGCAGTGCGGACCTTGGCGGGAGGAATGAGCAGTTCTTC
TRBV19	few	TRBJ2-7	TRBD1	CASNLRTGGDEQYF	TGTGCCAGTAATCTCCGGACAGGGGGCGACGAGCAGTACTTC
TRBV24-1	many	TRBJ2-5	NA	CATSDSGQKETQYF	TGTGCCACCAGTGACTCCGGACAAAAAGAGACCCAGTACTTC
TRBV20-1	NA	TRBJ2-3	TRBD2	CSAREASGRAPDTQYF	TGCAGTGCTAGAGAGGCTAGCGGGAGGGCCCCAGATACGCAGTATTTT
TRBV9	NA	TRBJ2-7	NA	CASSVRGEGEQYF	TGTGCCAGCAGCGTGCGGGGCGAGGGCGAGCAGTACTTC
TRBV3-1	NA	TRBJ1-5	NA	CASSQEPGDQPQHF	TGTGCCAGCAGCCAAGAGCCCGGGGATCAGCCCCAGCATTTT
TRBV19	few	TRBJ2-3	TRBD1	CASSIARGTGRTDTQYF	TGTGCCAGTAGTATTGCTCGAGGGACAGGGAGGACAGATACGCAGTATTTT
TRBV7-2	many	TRBJ1-5	NA	CASSLDGYNQPQHF	TGTGCCAGCAGCTTAGACGGATACAATCAGCCCCAGCATTTT
TRBV29-1	many	TRBJ2-1	NA	CSVKLGMGYNEQFF	TGCAGCGTTAAACTAGGGATGGGCTACAATGAGCAGTTCTTC
TRBV6-1	many	TRBJ1-5	NA	CASRRLFEGIIQPQHF	TGTGCCAGCAGACGACTCTTCGAGGGTATTATTCAGCCCCAGCATTTT
TRBV7-8	many	TRBJ2-7	NA	CASSSPGATSYEQYF	TGTGCCAGCAGCTCTCCGGGAGCAACCTCCTACGAGCAGTACTTC
TRBV7-2	NA	TRBJ1-3	NA	CASSLRTGGSSGNTIYF	TGTGCCAGCAGCCTCCGGACCGGGGGAAGCTCTGGAAACACCATATATTTT
TRBV3-1	many	TRBJ1-6	TRBD1	CASSQQGAHSPLHF	TGTGCCAGCAGCCAACAGGGGGCGCATTCACCCCTCCACTTT
TRBV10-2	many	TRBJ2-1	NA	CASSESRQATQYNEQFF	TGCGCCAGCAGTGAGTCAAGACAGGCCACACAGTACAATGAGCAGTTCTTC
TRBV14	many	TRBJ2-4	NA	CASSQDGRVAKNIQYF	TGTGCCAGCAGCCAAGATGGGCGGGTAGCCAAAAACATTCAGTACTTC
TRBV20-1	NA	TRBJ2-3	NA	CSARVTSTDTQYF	TGCAGTGCTAGGGTCACTAGCACAGATACGCAGTATTTT
TRBV20-1	few	TRBJ2-7	TRBD2	CSATNPGLLIGKQYF	TGCAGTGCGACCAACCCGGGACTACTCATTGGGAAGCAGTACTTC
TRBV7-9	NA	TRBJ2-3	NA	CASSRWSGHLSTDTQYF	TGTGCCAGCAGCCGGTGGAGCGGACACCTAAGCACAGATACGCAGTATTTT
TRBV7-2	few	TRBJ2-3	NA	CASSLSGAEDTQYF	TGTGCCAGCAGTCTGTCAGGGGCTGAAGATACGCAGTATTTT
TRBV23-1	few	TRBJ2-1	NA	CASISRQVYNEQFF	TGCGCCAGCATCTCTAGACAGGTATACAATGAGCAGTTCTTC
TRBV3-1	NA	TRBJ1-6	TRBD1	CASSLHRGDDSPLHF	TGTGCCAGCAGCCTACACAGGGGGGACGATTCACCCCTCCACTTT
TRBV2	many	TRBJ2-7	TRBD1	CASRAGTGRYEQYF	TGTGCCAGCAGAGCCGGGACAGGGCGGTACGAGCAGTACTTC
TRBV12-3/TRBV12-4	many	TRBJ2-7	TRBD2	CASRMTSGSQSEQYF	TGTGCCAGCAGAATGACTAGCGGGAGCCAGAGCGAGCAGTACTTC
TRBV12-3/TRBV12-4	many	TRBJ1-5	NA	CASSLVGDQPQHF	TGTGCCAGCAGTTTGGTGGGGGATCAGCCCCAGCATTTT
TRBV19	NA	TRBJ2-5	NA	CASRGRHQVLETQYF	TGTGCCAGTAGGGGCAGACATCAGGTTCTAGAGACCCAGTACTTC
TRBV7-3	many	TRBJ2-3	NA	CASSPSLGNTDTQYF	TGTGCCAGCAGCCCCAGTCTGGGAAACACAGATACGCAGTATTTT
TRBV9	few	TRBJ2-1	TRBD2	CASSVGGSGSYNEQFF	TGTGCCAGCAGCGTAGGGGGTAGCGGGAGCTACAATGAGCAGTTCTTC
TRBV28	few	TRBJ1-2	NA	CASSLSPTGTHGYTF	TGTGCCAGCAGTTTATCCCCGACCGGGACACATGGCTACACCTTC
TRBV5-1	few	TRBJ2-5	TRBD1	CASSLAIQGPETQYF	TGCGCCAGCAGCTTGGCCATACAGGGGCCGGAGACCCAGTACTTC
TRBV12-3/TRBV12-4	many	TRBJ2-1	TRBD2	CASRGLAGGSYNEQFF	TGTGCCAGCAGGGGACTAGCGGGAGGCTCCTACAATGAGCAGTTCTTC
TRBV5-4	NA	TRBJ2-1	NA	CASRPPGPNYNEQFF	TGTGCCAGCAGACCCCCGGGACCGAATTACAATGAGCAGTTCTTC
TRBV11-2	few	TRBJ2-3	NA	CASSSGKGEIDTQYF	TGTGCCAGCAGCTCAGGGAAGGGAGAAATAGATACGCAGTATTTT
TRBV29-1	many	TRBJ2-3	TRBD2	CSVETSAVTQYF	TGCAGCGTTGAAACTAGCGCCGTTACGCAGTATTTT
TRBV24-1	NA	TRBJ2-2	NA	CATSGSGGGELFF	TGTGCCACCAGTGGCTCCGGGGGCGGGGAGCTGTTTTTT
TRBV9	many	TRBJ2-2	TRBD2	CASSVVASGGTGELFF	TGTGCCAGCAGCGTAGTGGCTAGCGGGGGCACCGGGGAGCTGTTTTTT
TRBV5-1	many	TRBJ2-1	TRBD1	CASSSSGTGTFNEQFF	TGCGCCAGCAGCAGCTCCGGGACAGGGACTTTCAATGAGCAGTTCTTC
TRBV20-1	many	TRBJ2-3	NA	CSATTTTDTQYF	TGCAGTGCCACGACTACGACAGATACGCAGTATTTT
TRBV10-3	many	TRBJ2-7	TRBD1	CAIGGTGVYEQYF	TGTGCCATCGGGGGGACAGGGGTGTACGAGCAGTACTTC
TRBV7-8	few	TRBJ2-7	TRBD1	CASRTGTGGYEQYF	TGTGCCAGCAGAACCGGGACAGGGGGCTACGAGCAGTACTTC
TRBV20-1	few	TRBJ1-5	TRBD1	CSAIPGTGLASNQPQHF	TGCAGTGCCATACCTGGGACAGGGTTGGCAAGCAATCAGCCCCAGCATTTT
TRBV2	few	TRBJ2-3	NA	CASSLSSTDTQYF	TGTGCCAGCAGTCTTAGCAGCACAGATACGCAGTATTTT
TRBV6-1	many	TRBJ2-3	TRBD1	CASSVPRQGRTDTQYF	TGTGCCAGCAGTGTGCCGCGACAGGGCCGCACAGATACGCAGTATTTT
TRBV20-1	many	TRBJ2-7	TRBD2	CSARDGLAAAEQYF	TGCAGTGCTAGAGATGGGCTAGCGGCTGCCGAGCAGTACTTC
TRBV28	many	TRBJ2-7	NA	CASSLYSEQYF	TGTGCCAGCAGTTTGTATTCCGAGCAGTACTTC
TRBV20-1	many	TRBJ2-3	NA	CSVPLRTDTQYF	TGCAGTGTCCCCCTTCGCACAGATACGCAGTATTTT
TRBV5-1	few	TRBJ2-2	TRBD2	CATSAGLAGANTGELFF	TGCGCCACTTCCGCGGGACTAGCGGGCGCGAACACCGGGGAGCTGTTTTTT